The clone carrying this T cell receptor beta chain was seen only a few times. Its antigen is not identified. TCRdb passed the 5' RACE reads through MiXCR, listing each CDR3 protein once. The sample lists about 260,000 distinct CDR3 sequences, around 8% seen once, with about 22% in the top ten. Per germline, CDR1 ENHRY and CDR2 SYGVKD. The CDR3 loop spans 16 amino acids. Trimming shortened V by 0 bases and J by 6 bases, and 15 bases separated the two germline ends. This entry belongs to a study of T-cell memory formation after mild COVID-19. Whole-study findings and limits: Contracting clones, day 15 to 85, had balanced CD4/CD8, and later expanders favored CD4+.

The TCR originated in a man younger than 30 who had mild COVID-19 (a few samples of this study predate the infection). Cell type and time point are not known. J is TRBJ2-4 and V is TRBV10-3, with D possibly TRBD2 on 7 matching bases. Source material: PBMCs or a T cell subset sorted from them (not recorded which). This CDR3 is CAISESVGRGANIQYF. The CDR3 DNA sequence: TGTGCCATCAGTGAGTCGGTGGGACGGGGGGCAAACATTCAGTACTTC.